These 11 T cell receptor beta chains were sequenced from one sample in a study of liver allograft versus peripheral blood T cells. About the study: Hepatic allograft T cell receptor repertoires were evaluated relative to those present in recipients' peripheral blood.

One entry per CDR3 protein results from TCRdb running MiXCR on the reads. The data show approximately 730 distinct CDR3 sequences, with around 17% seen just once and 28% held by the top ten. The receptors derive from a human patient who had a liver transplant. Some T cells may possibly be graft donor cells.

This clonotype is medium-sized in the sample. The rearrangement links TRBV19 to TRBJ1-1, with TRBD1 as a possible D gene (5 bases). This CDR3 has 15 amino acids. V lost 7 bases, J lost 3 bases, and 18 bases lay in between. Germline lookup yields CDR1 LNHDA and CDR2 SQIVND (reference sequence). The CDR3 nucleotides read TGTGCCAGTATGGGGGGGGATTATTTGGACACTGAAGCTTTCTTT. Protein product: CASMGGDYLDTEAFF.

By sample share, this clonotype is large. The V gene is TRBV6-6, the J gene TRBJ2-6; no firm D call. Trimming removed 8 bases at V and 1 base at J, with 12 bases between. This CDR3 spans 15 amino acids. CDR1 and CDR2 (germline): MNHNY, SVGAGI (reference sequence). The CDR3 sequence: CASYSTASGANVLTF. The CDR3 DNA reads TGTGCCAGCTACAGTACCGCTTCTGGGGCCAACGTCCTGACTTTC.

The chain carries TRBV2 and TRBJ2-7; D is possibly TRBD2 (5 bases). Trimming took 8 bases from V and 6 from J, leaving 23 bases between them. Germline CDR1 reads SNHLY; CDR2 reads FYNNEI. CDR3 size: 15 residues. This CDR3 reads CASAGREPLEVEQYF. CDR3 DNA sequence: TGTGCCAGCGCCGGTCGTGAGCCCCTGGAGGTCGAGCAGTACTTC.

A remark on this clonotype: A far bigger clonotype differs at one base, so this is likely a read error. The V gene is TRBV6-1, the J gene TRBJ2-1; D possibly corresponds to TRBD2 (6 bases). This CDR3 spans 15 amino acids. Germline V gene lookup returns CDR1 MNHNS and CDR2 SASEGT. Here the CDR3 reads CASSYRGDSYNERFF. The CDR3 bases are TGTGCCAGCAGTTACCGCGGGGACTCCTACAATGAGCGGTTCTTC.

As to this clonotype: One base away lies a much larger clone, so this may be a sequencing read error. The rearrangement joins TRBV12-3 or TRBV12-4 to TRBJ1-5; 7 bases match TRBD1. V gave up 10 bases and J gave up 5 bases; unmatched junction bases: 11. The CDR3 spans 14 residues. The CDR3 is CANSPEGADQPQHF. In DNA form, the CDR3 reads TGTGCCAACAGCCCAGAGGGGGCGGATCAGCCCCAGCATTTT.

This clonotype is categorized as large. The rearrangement joins TRBV19 to TRBJ1-2; 7 bases align to TRBD1. The CDR3 runs 13 residues. In germline, CDR1 is LNHDA, CDR2 SQIVND (reference sequence). Trimming at V came to 4 bases and at J to 6 bases, leaving 5 bases not matched to a gene. The CDR3 loop is CASSTRDRDGYTF. CDR3 DNA sequence: TGTGCCAGTAGTACCCGGGACAGAGATGGCTACACCTTC.

This chain connects TRBV7-9 to TRBJ2-2; tentative D call: TRBD1 (6 bases). Germline V gives CDR1 SEHNR, CDR2 FQNEAQ (reference sequence). The CDR3 spans 15 residues. V was shortened by 5 bases and J by 2 bases, with 12 bases between the two germline ends. CDR3 protein: CASSPRQDNTGELFF. CDR3 DNA: TGTGCCAGCAGCCCGCGACAGGACAACACCGGGGAGCTGTTTTTT. Variable domain in full (rest from reference TRBV7-9 and TRBJ2-2): DTGVSQNPRHKITKRGQNVTFRCDPISEHNRLYWYRQTLGQGPEFLTYFQNEAQLEKSRLLSDRFSAERPKGSFSTLEIQRTEQGDSAMYLCASSPRQDNTGELFFGEGSRLTVL.

This clonotype qualifies as large (0.1 to 1%). The chain joins TRBV24-1 to TRBJ2-1; 8 bases fit TRBD2. J was trimmed by 8 bases and V by 4 bases; bases with no gene match: 12. This CDR3 has 16 amino acids. Germline-derived CDR1 and CDR2 are KGHDR and SFDVKD. The CDR3 nucleotides are TGTGCCACCAGTGACCCGACTAGCGATGAAAATCATGAGCAGTTCTTC. Translation gives CATSDPTSDENHEQFF.

This clonotype turned up a few times. This rearrangement joins TRBV2 to TRBJ2-1, with D hard to call. CDR1 is SNHLY, CDR2 FYNNEI, per germline. This CDR3 contains 11 residues. V was pared by 6 bases and J by 5 bases, with 5 bases between. CDR3 region: CASRGHNEQFF. The CDR3, as DNA: TGTGCCAGCAGGGGCCACAATGAGCAGTTCTTC. Combining the CDR3 with reference TRBV2 and TRBJ2-1 gives the whole variable domain EPEVTQTPSHQVTQMGQEVILRCVPISNHLYFYWYRQILGQKVEFLVSFYNNEISEKSEIFDDQFSVERPDGSNFTLKIRSTKLEDSAMYFCASRGHNEQFFGPGTRLTVL.

By proportion, this clonotype is medium-sized. V gene TRBV12-3 or TRBV12-4 combines with J gene TRBJ2-1; possible D gene TRBD1, 5 bases. The CDR3 contains 11 residues. V lost 4 bases to trimming and J lost 15 bases, with 13 bases between them. CDR3 in DNA: TGTGCCAGCAGTTCTGCAGGGCGGCTGTTCTTC. Translation gives CASSSAGRLFF.

By proportion, this clonotype is large. The J gene is TRBJ1-6, the V gene TRBV24-1, with D perhaps matching TRBD1 (5 bases). Trimming shortened V by 9 bases and J by 18 bases, and 23 bases separated the two germline ends. Germline V gene data show CDR1 as KGHDR and CDR2 as SFDVKD. This CDR3 is 13 amino acids long. The CDR3 reads CATAAGLAQGPHF. The CDR3 DNA is TGTGCCACCGCGGCGGGGCTGGCCCAAGGGCCCCACTTT.